This entry concerns a single TCR beta chain. Its antigen is unknown. The data derive from a study of beta chain features in type 1 diabetes. What was sequenced were expressed TCRB transcripts, since all of the isolated RNA had been reverse transcribed. The table came from immunoSEQ multiplex PCR; TCRdb's copy has only in-frame clones and leaves some out. The repertoire holds about 340,000 clones, with about 14% as singletons. Donors contributed one heparinised blood draw apiece, averaging about 116 mL. Study findings and constraints: Shortening of TCRB CDR3s, moderate but significant, appeared in all four CD4+ subsets of Type 1 diabetes patients.

CDR3 length: 16 amino acids. V is TRBV1 and J is TRBJ2-6; TRBD1, the table's D call, lacks a check against the DNA. TRBV1 counts as a pseudogene. Material: naive CD4+ T cells from blood. The origin of this receptor is a young woman with type 1 diabetes. The CDR3 DNA follows: TGCACCAGCCGACAGGCCAGAAGCTCTGGGGCCAACGTCCTGACTTTC. This translates into CTSRQARSSGANVLTF.